The 9 T cell receptor beta chains below all came from one sample that was sequenced in a study of OX40 agonist ivuxolimab in advanced cancers. Profiling relied on immunoSEQ multiplex PCR, and the TCRdb table lists in-frame clones only, not all of them. The sample yields 65,000 to 90,000 clones, approximately 85% seen once. This material consisted of CD4+ or CD8+ T cells sorted from blood, taken in a trial of the OX40 agonist ivuxolimab. These receptors were obtained from an adult with an advanced solid tumor such as melanoma, head and neck, liver or kidney cancer.

This sequence joins TRBV5-6 and TRBJ1-3; no clear D gene. Per the germline V gene, CDR1 is SGHDT and CDR2 is YYEEEE. Deletions cut 3 bases from V and 3 bases from J, with 13 bases between. The length of the CDR3 is 15 residues. The CDR3 here is CASSSLGSIGNTIYF. CDR3 nucleotide sequence: TGTGCCAGCAGCTCTCTGGGGTCGATTGGAAACACCATATATTTT.

This clone turned up a few times. The V gene is TRBV7-2, the J gene TRBJ2-5, with D tentatively TRBD2 (7 bases). CDR1 SGHTA and CDR2 FQGNSA come from the germline V gene. Trimming left V 0 bases short and J 5 bases short, with 13 bases between. The CDR3 is 15 residues long. CDR3 bases: TGTGCCAGCAGCTTAGCGGGGGGGCCAGGGGAGACCCAGTACTTC. It specifies CASSLAGGPGETQYF.

The chain recombines TRBV7-3 with TRBJ2-3, with a tentative D call TRBD2 (6 bases). The CDR3 length is 14 residues. In germline, CDR1 is SGHTA, CDR2 FQGTGA. V was shortened by 2 bases and J by 0 bases, with 6 bases between the two germline ends. This CDR3 is CASSLRGSTDTQYF. As DNA, the CDR3 is TGTGCCAGCAGCTTACGGGGGAGCACAGATACGCAGTATTTT.

The V call is TRBV7-2, the J call TRBJ2-1; tentatively, D is TRBD1 (5 bases). Trimming shortened V by 4 bases and J by 9 bases, and 16 bases separated the two germline ends. Germline V gene lookup returns CDR1 SGHTA and CDR2 FQGNSA. The CDR3 spans 14 residues. CDR3 DNA sequence: TGTGCCAGCAGCTCGGCGGACAAGCGTTTTGAGCAGTTCTTC. Encoded protein: CASSSADKRFEQFF.

The V and J genes are TRBV5-8 and TRBJ2-1; no firm D call. This CDR3 spans 14 amino acids. The germline V gene has CDR1 SGHTS and CDR2 YDEGEE. V was pared by 0 bases and J by 5 bases, with 9 bases between. The CDR3 here is CASSLVPINNEQFF. In DNA, the CDR3 is TGTGCCAGCAGCTTGGTTCCGATAAACAATGAGCAGTTCTTC.

V and J are TRBV30 and TRBJ1-2, with a tentative D call TRBD1 (5 bases). Germline assignment: CDR1 GTSNPN and CDR2 SVGIG (reference sequence). CDR3 length: 13 amino acids. Trimming removed 2 bases at V and 5 bases at J, with 12 bases between. CDR3 loop: CAWSKQGSYGYTF. CDR3 nucleotides: TGTGCCTGGAGTAAGCAGGGATCTTATGGCTACACCTTC.

This clone was seen more than once but under ten times. This chain links TRBV25-1 with TRBJ1-2; D gene ambiguous. The germline V and J ends were trimmed by 0 bases and 8 bases, with 13 bases remaining between them. The germline gives CDR1 MGHDK, CDR2 SYGVNS. The CDR3 sequence is 14 residues long. The CDR3 loop is CASSEYAEVQGYTF. CDR3 coding DNA: TGTGCCAGCAGTGAATACGCGGAGGTCCAGGGCTACACCTTC.

The V gene is TRBV2, the J gene TRBJ1-1, with 7 positions matching TRBD1. The CDR3 runs to 16 residues. V lost 7 bases to trimming and J lost 2 bases; unmatched junction nucleotides: 13. Germline values: CDR1 SNHLY, CDR2 FYNNEI. The CDR3 nucleotides read TGTGCCAGCATTTCGGGTTGGCAGGGGGGAAACACTGAAGCTTTCTTT. Translated, it gives CASISGWQGGNTEAFF.

This clone showed up just once. This chain uses TRBV7-6 with TRBJ1-1, with D possibly being TRBD1 (5 bases). Looked up from germline, CDR1 is SGHVS and CDR2 is FNYEAQ. The ends were cut back, 5 bases at V and 1 base at J, with 14 bases in the middle. The CDR3 length is 15 residues. CDR3 region: CASSRRGSRNTEAFF. The CDR3, as DNA: TGTGCCAGCAGCCGCCGGGGGAGCAGGAACACTGAAGCTTTCTTT.